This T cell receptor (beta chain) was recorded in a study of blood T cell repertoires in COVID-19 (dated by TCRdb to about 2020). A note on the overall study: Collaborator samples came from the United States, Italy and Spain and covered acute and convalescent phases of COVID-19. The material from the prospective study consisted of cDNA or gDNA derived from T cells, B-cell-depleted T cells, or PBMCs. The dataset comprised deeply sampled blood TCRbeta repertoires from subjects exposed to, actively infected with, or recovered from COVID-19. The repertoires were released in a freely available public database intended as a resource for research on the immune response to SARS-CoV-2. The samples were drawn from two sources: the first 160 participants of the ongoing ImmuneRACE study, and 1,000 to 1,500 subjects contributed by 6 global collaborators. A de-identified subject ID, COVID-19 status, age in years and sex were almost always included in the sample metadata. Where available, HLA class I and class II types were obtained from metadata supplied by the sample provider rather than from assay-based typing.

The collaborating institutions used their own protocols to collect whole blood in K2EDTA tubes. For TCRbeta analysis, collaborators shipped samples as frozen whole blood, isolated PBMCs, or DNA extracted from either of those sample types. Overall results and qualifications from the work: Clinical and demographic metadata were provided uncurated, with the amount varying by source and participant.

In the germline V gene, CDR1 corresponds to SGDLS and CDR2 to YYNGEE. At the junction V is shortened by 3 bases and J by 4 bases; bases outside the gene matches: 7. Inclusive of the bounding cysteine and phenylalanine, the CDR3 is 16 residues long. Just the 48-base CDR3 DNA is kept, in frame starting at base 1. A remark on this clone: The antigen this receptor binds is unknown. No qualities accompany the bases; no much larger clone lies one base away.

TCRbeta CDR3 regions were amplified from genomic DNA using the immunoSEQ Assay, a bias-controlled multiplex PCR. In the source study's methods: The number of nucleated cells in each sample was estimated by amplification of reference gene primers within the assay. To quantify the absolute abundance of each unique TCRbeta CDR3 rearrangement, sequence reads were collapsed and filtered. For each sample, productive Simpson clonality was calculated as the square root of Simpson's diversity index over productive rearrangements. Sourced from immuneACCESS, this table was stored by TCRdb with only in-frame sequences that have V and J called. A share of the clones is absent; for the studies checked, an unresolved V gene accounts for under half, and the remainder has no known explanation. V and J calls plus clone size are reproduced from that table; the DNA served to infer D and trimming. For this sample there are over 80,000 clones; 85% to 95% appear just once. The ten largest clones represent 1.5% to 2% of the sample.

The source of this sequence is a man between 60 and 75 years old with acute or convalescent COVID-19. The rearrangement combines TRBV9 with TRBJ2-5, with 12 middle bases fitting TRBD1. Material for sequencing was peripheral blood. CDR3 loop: CASSGSGQGARETQYF. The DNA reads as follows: TGTGCCAGCAGCGGATCGGGACAGGGGGCTCGAGAGACCCAGTACTTC.